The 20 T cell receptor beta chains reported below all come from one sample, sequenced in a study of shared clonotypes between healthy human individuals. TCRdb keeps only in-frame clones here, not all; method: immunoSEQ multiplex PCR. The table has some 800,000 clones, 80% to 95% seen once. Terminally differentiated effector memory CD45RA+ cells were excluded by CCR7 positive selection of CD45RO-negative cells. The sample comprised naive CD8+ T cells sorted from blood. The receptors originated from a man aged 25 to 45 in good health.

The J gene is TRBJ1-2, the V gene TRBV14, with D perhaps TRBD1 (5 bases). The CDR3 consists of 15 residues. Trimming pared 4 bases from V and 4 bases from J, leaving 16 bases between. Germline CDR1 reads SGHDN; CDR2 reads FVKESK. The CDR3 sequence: CASSRARGARYGYTF. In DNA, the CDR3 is TGTGCCAGCAGCCGGGCAAGAGGGGCTCGCTATGGCTACACCTTC.

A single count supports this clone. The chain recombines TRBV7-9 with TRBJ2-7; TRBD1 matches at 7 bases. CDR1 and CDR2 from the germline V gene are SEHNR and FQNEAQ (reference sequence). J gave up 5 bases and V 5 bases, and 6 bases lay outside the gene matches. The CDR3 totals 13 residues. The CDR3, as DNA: TGTGCCAGCAGCCTATGGCAGGGGGACGAGCAGTACTTC. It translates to CASSLWQGDEQYF.

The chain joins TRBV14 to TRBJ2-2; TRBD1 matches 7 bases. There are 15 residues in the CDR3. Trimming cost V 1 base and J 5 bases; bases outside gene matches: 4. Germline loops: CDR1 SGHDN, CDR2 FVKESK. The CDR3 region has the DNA TGTGCCAGCAGCCAAGGACAGGGATTAACCGGGGAGCTGTTTTTT. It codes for CASSQGQGLTGELFF. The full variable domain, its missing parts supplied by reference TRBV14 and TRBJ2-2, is EAGVTQFPSHSVIEKGQTVTLRCDPISGHDNLYWYRRVMGKEIKFLLHFVKESKQDESGMPNNRFLAERTGGTYSTLKVQPAELEDSGVYFCASSQGQGLTGELFFGEGSRLTVL.

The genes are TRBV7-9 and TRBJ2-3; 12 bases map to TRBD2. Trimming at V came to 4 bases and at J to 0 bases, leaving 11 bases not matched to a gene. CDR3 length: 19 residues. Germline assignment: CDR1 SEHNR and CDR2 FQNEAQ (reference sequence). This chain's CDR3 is CASSSTGTSGYTSTDTQYF. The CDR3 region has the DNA TGTGCCAGCAGCTCAACCGGGACTAGCGGGTATACTAGCACAGATACGCAGTATTTT.

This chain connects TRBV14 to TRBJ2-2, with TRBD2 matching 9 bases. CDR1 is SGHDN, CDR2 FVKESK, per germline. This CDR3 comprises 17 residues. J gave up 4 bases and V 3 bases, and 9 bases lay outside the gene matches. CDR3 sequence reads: CASSHLPGLAITGELFF. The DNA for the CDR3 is TGTGCCAGCAGCCACTTGCCGGGACTAGCAATCACCGGGGAGCTGTTTTTT.

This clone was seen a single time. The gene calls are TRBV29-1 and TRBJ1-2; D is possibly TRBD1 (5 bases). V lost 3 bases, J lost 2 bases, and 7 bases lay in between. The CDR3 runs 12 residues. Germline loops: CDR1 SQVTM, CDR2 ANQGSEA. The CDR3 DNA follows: TGCAGCGTTGATTGGGGGAACTATGGCTACACCTTC. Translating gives CSVDWGNYGYTF.

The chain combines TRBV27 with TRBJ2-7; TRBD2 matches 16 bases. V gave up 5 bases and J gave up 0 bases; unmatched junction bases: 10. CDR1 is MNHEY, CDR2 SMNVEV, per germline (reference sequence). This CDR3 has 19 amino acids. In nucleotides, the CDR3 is TGTGCCAGCAGTCGTGCCGGGACTAGCGGGAGGGCTCGCTCCTACGAGCAGTACTTC. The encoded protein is CASSRAGTSGRARSYEQYF.

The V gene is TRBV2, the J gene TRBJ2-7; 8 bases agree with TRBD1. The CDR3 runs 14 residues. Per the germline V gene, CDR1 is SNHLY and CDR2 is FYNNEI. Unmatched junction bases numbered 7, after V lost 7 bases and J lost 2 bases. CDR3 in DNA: TGTGCCAGCAAGGCAGGGGGCTCTCCCTACGAGCAGTACTTC. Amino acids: CASKAGGSPYEQYF.

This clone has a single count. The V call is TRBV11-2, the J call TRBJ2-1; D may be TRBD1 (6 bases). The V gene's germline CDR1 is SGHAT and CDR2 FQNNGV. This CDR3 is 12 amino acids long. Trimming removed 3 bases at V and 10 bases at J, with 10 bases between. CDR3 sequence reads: CASSLVGQEQFF. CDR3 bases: TGTGCCAGCAGCTTGGTAGGACAGGAGCAGTTCTTC. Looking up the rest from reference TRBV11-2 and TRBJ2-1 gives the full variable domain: EAGVAQSPRYKIIEKRQSVAFWCNPISGHATLYWYQQILGQGPKLLIQFQNNGVVDDSQLPKDRFSAERLKGVDSTLKIQPAKLEDSAVYLCASSLVGQEQFFGPGTRLTVL.

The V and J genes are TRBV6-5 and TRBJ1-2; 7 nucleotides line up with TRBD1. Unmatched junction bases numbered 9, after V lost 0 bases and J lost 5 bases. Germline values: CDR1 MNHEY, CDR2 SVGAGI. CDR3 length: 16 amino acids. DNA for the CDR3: TGTGCCAGCAGTTACTCCAGGGACAGAGACCCTTATGGCTACACCTTC. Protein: CASSYSRDRDPYGYTF.

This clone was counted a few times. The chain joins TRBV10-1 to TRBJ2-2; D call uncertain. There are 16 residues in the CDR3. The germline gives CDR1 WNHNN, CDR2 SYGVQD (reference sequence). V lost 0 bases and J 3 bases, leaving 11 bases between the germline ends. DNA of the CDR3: TGCGCCAGCAGTGAGTCGGTGCCTCCGGACACCGGGGAGCTGTTTTTT. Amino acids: CASSESVPPDTGELFF.

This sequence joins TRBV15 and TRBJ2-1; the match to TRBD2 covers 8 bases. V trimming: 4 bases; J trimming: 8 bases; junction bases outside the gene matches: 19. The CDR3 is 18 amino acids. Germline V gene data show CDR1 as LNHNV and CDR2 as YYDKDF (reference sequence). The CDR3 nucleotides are TGTGCCACCAGCACCGCCGGATGGGGACGGGAGGGCCGCGATGAGCAGTTCTTC. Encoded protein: CATSTAGWGREGRDEQFF.

The CDR3, as DNA: TGCGCCAGCAGCTCAGGACACGAGCAGTACTTC. As protein: CASSSGHEQYF. The V gene is TRBV5-1, the J gene TRBJ2-7, with no clear D. The V end was cut by 3 bases, the J end by 5 bases, with 6 bases between. The CDR3 has 11 residues. Germline lookup yields CDR1 SGHRS and CDR2 YFSETQ.

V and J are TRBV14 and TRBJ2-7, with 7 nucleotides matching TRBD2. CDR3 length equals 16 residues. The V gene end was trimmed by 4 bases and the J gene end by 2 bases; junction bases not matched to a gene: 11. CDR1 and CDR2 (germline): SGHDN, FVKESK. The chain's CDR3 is CASSLNSGLAAYEQYF. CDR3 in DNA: TGTGCCAGCAGCCTGAACTCCGGGCTAGCGGCCTACGAGCAGTACTTC. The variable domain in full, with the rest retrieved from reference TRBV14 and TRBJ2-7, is EAGVTQFPSHSVIEKGQTVTLRCDPISGHDNLYWYRRVMGKEIKFLLHFVKESKQDESGMPNNRFLAERTGGTYSTLKVQPAELEDSGVYFCASSLNSGLAAYEQYFGPGTRLTVT.

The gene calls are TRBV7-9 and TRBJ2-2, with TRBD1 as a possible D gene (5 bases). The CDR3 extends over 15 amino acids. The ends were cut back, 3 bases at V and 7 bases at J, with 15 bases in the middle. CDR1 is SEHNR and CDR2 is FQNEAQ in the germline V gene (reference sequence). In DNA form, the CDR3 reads TGTGCCAGCAGCTTGTCCAGGGAAGGAGTCGGGGAGCTGTTTTTT. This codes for CASSLSREGVGELFF. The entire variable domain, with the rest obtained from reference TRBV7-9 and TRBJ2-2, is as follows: DTGVSQNPRHKITKRGQNVTFRCDPISEHNRLYWYRQTLGQGPEFLTYFQNEAQLEKSRLLSDRFSAERPKGSFSTLEIQRTEQGDSAMYLCASSLSREGVGELFFGEGSRLTVL.

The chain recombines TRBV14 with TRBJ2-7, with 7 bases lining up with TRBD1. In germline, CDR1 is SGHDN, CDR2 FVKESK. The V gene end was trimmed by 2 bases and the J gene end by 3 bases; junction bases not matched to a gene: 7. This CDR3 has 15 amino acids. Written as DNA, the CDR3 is TGTGCCAGCAGCCAAACCGACAGGGTAGGCTACGAGCAGTACTTC. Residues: CASSQTDRVGYEQYF.

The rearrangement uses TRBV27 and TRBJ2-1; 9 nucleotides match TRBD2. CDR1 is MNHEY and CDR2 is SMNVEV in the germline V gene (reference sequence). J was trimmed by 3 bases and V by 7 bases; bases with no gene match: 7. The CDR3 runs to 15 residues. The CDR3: CASTLTSGLYNEQFF. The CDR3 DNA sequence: TGTGCCAGCACCTTGACTAGCGGACTCTACAATGAGCAGTTCTTC.

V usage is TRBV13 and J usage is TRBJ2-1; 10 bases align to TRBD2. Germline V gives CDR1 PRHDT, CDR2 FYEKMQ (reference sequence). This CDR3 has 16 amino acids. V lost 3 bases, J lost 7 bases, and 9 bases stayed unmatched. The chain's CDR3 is CASSFPSGRVRNEQFF. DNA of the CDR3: TGTGCCAGCAGCTTCCCCAGCGGGAGGGTTAGAAATGAGCAGTTCTTC. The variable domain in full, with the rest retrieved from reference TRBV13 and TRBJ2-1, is AAGVIQSPRHLIKEKRETATLKCYPIPRHDTVYWYQQGPGQDPQFLISFYEKMQSDKGSIPDRFSAQQFSDYHSELNMSSLELGDSALYFCASSFPSGRVRNEQFFGPGTRLTVL.

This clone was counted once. CDR3: CASSYGTGTYEQYF. DNA of the CDR3: TGTGCCAGCAGTTACGGGACAGGAACCTACGAGCAGTACTTC. This rearrangement joins TRBV6-6 to TRBJ2-7, with 8 bases lining up with TRBD1. Trimming took 2 bases from V and 2 from J; bases not matched to a gene: 2. Germline V gene lookup returns CDR1 MNHNY and CDR2 SVGAGI (reference sequence). The CDR3 contains 14 residues.

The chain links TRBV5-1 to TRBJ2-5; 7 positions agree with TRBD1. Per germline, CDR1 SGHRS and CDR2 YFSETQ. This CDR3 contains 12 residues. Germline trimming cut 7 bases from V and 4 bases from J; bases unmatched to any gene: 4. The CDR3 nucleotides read TGCGCCAGCGGCTGGGACAGAGAGACCCAGTACTTC. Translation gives CASGWDRETQYF. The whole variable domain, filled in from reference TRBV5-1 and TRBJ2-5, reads KAGVTQTPRYLIKTRGQQVTLSCSPISGHRSVSWYQQTPGQGLQFLFEYFSETQRNKGNFPGRFSGRQFSNSRSEMNVSTLELGDSALYLCASGWDRETQYFGPGTRLLVL.